The source of this TCR beta chain is a study of blood T cells in healthy people across ages (dated by TCRdb to about 2015). For the study in its entirety: In model experiments, template switching captured roughly one uniquely barcoded TCR beta cDNA molecule for every two T cells. To avoid experimental bias, donors of different ages were distributed randomly across sequencing lanes. Donors were grouped into four age groups: young (average 16 years), middle-aged (39), aged (about 59) and long-lived (about 89). Two additional independent replicas of 1 million unique cDNA reads from the same blood draw were analyzed for two donors (one aged 18 to 30 and one aged 80 or older). The study measured age-related changes in TCR beta repertoire diversity using deep sequencing normalized with unique cDNA molecular identifiers.

The library was prepared using 5' RACE. A second PCR of roughly 6 to 12 cycles was performed with a sample-barcoded 5' primer and a J-beta primer mix. A template-switch 5' adaptor carrying 12 random nucleotides introduced a unique molecular identifier onto each TCR beta cDNA molecule. Each sample yielded at least 2.5 million CDR3-containing paired-end reads. First-strand cDNA was synthesized from all RNA with the Mint cDNA synthesis kit, primed by a TRBC-specific oligonucleotide. Following uracil-DNA glycosylase treatment, a first 18-cycle PCR with universal primers M1SS and BC2_uni_R was performed on all cDNA. In the paper's pipeline: Normalization of each sample was performed by random selection of 1 million high-quality reads, each carrying a distinct molecular identifier. Instead of being binned into consensus sequences, reads that shared molecular identifiers were thrown out. MiTCR, set to a Q25 quality threshold and the strictest error-elimination algorithm, was used for CDR3 identification, clonotype clustering and error correction. A nonparametric unseen species model using Euler transformation provided a lower-bound estimate of total TCR beta diversity. TCRdb's own reprocessing of the public reads used fastp at Q25 and MiXCR and kept productive beta chains. Every distinct CDR3 protein forms one entry, paired with its most common genes and DNA. The authors' filters were not applied to this entry. The sample table contains some 1,800,000 distinct CDR3 sequences; only one count was recorded for about two fifths of them. The top ten clonotypes cover about 23% of the sample.

The paper as a whole reports these results and caveats: As age increased, observed TCR beta diversity per million T cells dropped in a roughly linear way, and a significant reduction was already evident by age 40. Total diversity estimates from one million sequenced T cells were considered lower bounds and underestimates. A strong correlation was found between observed TCR beta diversity and the percentage of naive T cells measured by flow cytometry. Because donor CMV infection status was unknown, age-related changes in expanded clonotypes were potentially confounded. The long-lived group showed more naive CD4+ T cells, fewer expanded clones and increased TCR diversity than the aged group, suggesting age selection. Bulk unsorted PBMC profiling prevented conclusive comparison of naive and antigen-experienced compartments.

CDR3 length: 15 amino acids, cysteine to phenylalanine. Only the CDR3 portion is preserved as DNA: 45 bases, with reading frame beginning at the first base. The junction carries 14 bases between V and J, which are trimmed by 4 bases and 6 bases respectively. The germline V gene encodes CDR1 KGHDR and CDR2 SFDVKD. Systemically healthy Caucasian individuals from Russia, some 36 in total and aged roughly 6 to 100 years, were included as donors. Approximately 10 milliliters of peripheral blood were collected from each donor into EDTA-treated Vacutainer tubes. Ficoll-Paque density-gradient centrifugation was used to isolate PBMCs, with at least 6.5 million obtained per sample. Total RNA was extracted from PBMCs with Trizol reagent, with at least 6 micrograms obtained per sample. For every donor, an aliquot of PBMCs went through flow cytometry to measure the percentages of naive CD45RAhigh/CD27high T cells.

As for this clonotype: There is no known antigen for this receptor. No base quality values were provided; no much bigger clone lies one nucleotide off.

The sequencing input was blood. The sequence came from a human donor in good health. The chain couples TRBV24-1 to TRBJ2-2; TRBD1 might be the D gene, on 6 matching bases. The encoded CDR3 is CATSDTDRRAGELFF. The bases read TGTGCCACCAGTGACACCGACAGGCGGGCCGGGGAGCTGTTTTTT.